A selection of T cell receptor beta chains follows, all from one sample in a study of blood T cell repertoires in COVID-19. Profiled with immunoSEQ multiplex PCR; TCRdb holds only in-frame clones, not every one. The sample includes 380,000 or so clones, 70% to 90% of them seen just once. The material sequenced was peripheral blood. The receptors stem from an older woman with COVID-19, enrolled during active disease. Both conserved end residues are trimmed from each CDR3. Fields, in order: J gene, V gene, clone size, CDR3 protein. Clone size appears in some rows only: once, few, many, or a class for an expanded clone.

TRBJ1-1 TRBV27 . ASKQDRSNTEAF
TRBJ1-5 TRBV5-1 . ASSPSGATGNQPQH
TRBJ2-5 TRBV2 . ASSEWVTGRGETQY
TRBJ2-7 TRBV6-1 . ASSEMAGVRYEQY
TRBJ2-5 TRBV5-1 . ASSLAGTGGSETQY
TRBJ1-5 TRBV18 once ASSPLGGVYQPQH
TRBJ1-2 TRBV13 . ASSLGGLGYGYT
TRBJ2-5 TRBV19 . ASGQGNPGETQY
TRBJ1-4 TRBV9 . ASSASGGQQEKLF
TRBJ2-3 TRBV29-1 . SVEGRQGGTQY
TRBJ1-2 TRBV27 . ASSPDPGQGHYGYT
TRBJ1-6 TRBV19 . ASSPARQGEAYNSPLH
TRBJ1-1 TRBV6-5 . ASSTLQITEAF
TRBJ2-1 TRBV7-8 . ASSSKGASGGADLDEQF
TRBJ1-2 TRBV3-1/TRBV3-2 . ASSQNPGQAHYGYT
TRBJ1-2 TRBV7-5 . VRSPWGADGYT
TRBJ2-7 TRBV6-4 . ATPPGLARRYEQY
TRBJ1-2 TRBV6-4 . ASSEGRYYGYT
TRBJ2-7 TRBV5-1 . ASCEGSSYEQY
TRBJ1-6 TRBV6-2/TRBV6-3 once ASSLEQGPYNSPLH
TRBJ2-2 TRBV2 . ASSDTTGELF
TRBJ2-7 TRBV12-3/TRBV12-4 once ASSYRAGYEQY
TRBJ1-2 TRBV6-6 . ASSYGAALTNYGYT
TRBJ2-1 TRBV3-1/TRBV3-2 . ASSPDRESYNEQF
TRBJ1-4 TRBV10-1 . ASSETGRNEKLF
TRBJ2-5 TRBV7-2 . ASSLDLAGGQETQY
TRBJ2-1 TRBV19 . ASISGESYNEQF
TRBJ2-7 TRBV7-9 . ASTPVGGGGYYEQY
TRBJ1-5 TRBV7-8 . ASSLGVGGGQPQH
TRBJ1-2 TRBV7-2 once ASSSYRVWGYT
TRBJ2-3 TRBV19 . ASSPRGGRDTQY
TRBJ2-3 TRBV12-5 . ASGLVQRGSTDTQY
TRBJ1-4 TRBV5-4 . ASSRGTGTGEKLF
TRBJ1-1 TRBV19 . ASLGQGNTEAF
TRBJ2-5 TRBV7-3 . ASSLTRQETQY
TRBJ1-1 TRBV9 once ASSPDTRNTEAF
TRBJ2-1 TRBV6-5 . ASRQYRGLYNEQF
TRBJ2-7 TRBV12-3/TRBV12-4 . ASSRDRENEQY
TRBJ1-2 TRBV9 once ASSPLGGGYT
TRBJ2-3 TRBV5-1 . ASSLMGGGTDTQY
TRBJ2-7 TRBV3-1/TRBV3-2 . ASSLTGQRDEQY
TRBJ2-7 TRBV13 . ASSSRTGARDEQY